This T cell receptor beta chain was observed in a study of response to subunit inactivated influenza vaccine. From the RT-PCR reads, TCRdb called clonotypes with MiXCR, one entry per CDR3 protein. The sample consists of around 530,000 distinct CDR3 sequences, about 17% of them appearing once. The CDR3 length is 15 residues. V lost 6 bases, J lost 6 bases, and 17 bases lay in between. In its sample, this clonotype was seen a few times. Its antigen is not known. Study conclusions and caveats: The authors suggested that few new T cells are recruited per seasonal influenza vaccination.

The receptor comes from a man between 50 and 69 years old who received an inactivated influenza vaccine. The starting material was CD4+ T cells sorted from PBMCs, obtained roughly 24 months after vaccination. This chain joins TRBV12-3 or TRBV12-4 and TRBJ2-2; TRBD1 or TRBD2 may be the D gene (7 bases each). DNA of the CDR3: TGTGCCAGCAGGGACGCCCAGGGGGGGTCCGGGGAGCTGTTTTTT. Translation: CASRDAQGGSGELFF.